Following are 10 T cell receptor beta chains from one sample sequenced in a study of T cells after posttransplantation cyclophosphamide (dated by TCRdb to about 2016). The treatment or condition label corresponds to: high-dose cyclophosphamide on days +3 and +4 as single-agent GVHD prophylaxis. Patients in the PTCy group got busulfan and fludarabine conditioning, a marrow graft from a related or unrelated donor, and cyclophosphamide on days +3 and +4. The method behind the library was the immunoSEQ multiplex PCR assay. Held by TCRdb, this immuneACCESS table contains in-frame sequences only and omits some clones. Under half of the omission traces to an unresolved V gene where checked; the cause of the rest is unknown. The sample table shows about 10,000 clones, and about four fifths are seen once. The top ten clonotypes cover 15% of the sample. The sample here was PBMCs, taken 1,800 to 2,000 days after a stem cell transplant with posttransplant cyclophosphamide. The origin of the receptors is a female patient between 40 and 50 years old who received an allogeneic stem cell transplant from a related donor, was CMV-positive, and had no GVHD. Once a transplant has taken place, some T cells may be donor derived.

This sequence joins TRBV19 and TRBJ2-2; 8 bases are shared with TRBD1. The V and J ends lost 1 base and 7 bases, in that order; junction bases with no gene match: 2. Germline CDR1 and CDR2: LNHDA and SQIVND (reference sequence). This CDR3 comprises 14 residues. CDR3 sequence: CASSIGQGFGELFF. CDR3 DNA sequence: TGTGCCAGTAGTATAGGACAGGGGTTCGGGGAGCTGTTTTTT. The full variable domain, its missing parts supplied by reference TRBV19 and TRBJ2-2, is DGGITQSPKYLFRKEGQNVTLSCEQNLNHDAMYWYRQDPGQGLRLIYYSQIVNDFQKGDIAEGYSVSREKKESFPLTVTSAQKNPTAFYLCASSIGQGFGELFFGEGSRLTVL.

The rearrangement links TRBV5-6 to TRBJ2-3; TRBD2 matches at 8 bases. This CDR3 region has 14 residues. V was pared by 4 bases and J by 6 bases, with 7 bases of the junction left unmatched. CDR1 is SGHDT and CDR2 is YYEEEE in the germline V gene. The DNA for the CDR3 is TGTGCCAGCAGCCCCGGGGGGGGACCGGATACGCAGTATTTT. Encoded protein: CASSPGGGPDTQYF. The whole variable domain, remainder taken from reference TRBV5-6 and TRBJ2-3, is DAGVTQSPTHLIKTRGQQVTLRCSPKSGHDTVSWYQQALGQGPQFIFQYYEEEERQRGNFPDRFSGHQFPNYSSELNVNALLLGDSALYLCASSPGGGPDTQYFGPGTRLTVL.

This clone appeared once. The CDR3 nucleotides read TGTGCCAGCAGGGACATAATTACTTCCGACAATGAGCAGTTCTTC. As protein: CASRDIITSDNEQFF. The chain recombines TRBV6-1 with TRBJ2-1; D perhaps matches TRBD1 (5 bases). V shed 6 bases and J shed 5 bases, with 17 bases lying between them. The CDR3 contains 15 residues. Per germline, CDR1 MNHNS and CDR2 SASEGT.

The V and J genes are TRBV10-3 and TRBJ1-1, with TRBD1 matching over 10 bases. V dropped 2 bases and J dropped 7; count of bases not matched to a gene: 4. This CDR3 spans 14 amino acids. Germline V gives CDR1 ENHRY, CDR2 SYGVKD. CDR3 sequence: CAISERGQGIEAFF. The CDR3, as DNA: TGTGCCATCAGTGAGAGGGGACAGGGGATTGAAGCTTTCTTT.

V gene TRBV7-2 combines with J gene TRBJ1-1, with a possible D match to TRBD1 (5 bases). V dropped 5 bases and J dropped 4 bases, with 17 bases sitting between them. The CDR3 covers 15 residues. CDR1 is SGHTA and CDR2 is FQGNSA in the germline V gene. The CDR3 protein is CASSIGGAPGTEAFF. The DNA of the CDR3 is TGTGCCAGCAGCATAGGCGGGGCGCCGGGCACTGAAGCTTTCTTT.

This chain's CDR3 is CASSDGQSNYNEQFF. CDR3 sequence (DNA): TGTGCCAGCAGCGACGGACAGTCAAACTACAATGAGCAGTTCTTC. The chain employs TRBV7-3 and TRBJ2-1; weak D call: TRBD1 (6 bases). CDR1 is SGHTA and CDR2 is FQGTGA in the germline V gene. The CDR3 is 15 residues long. V was pared by 5 bases and J by 3 bases, with 14 bases between. Full variable domain (outside the CDR3, taken from reference TRBV7-3 and TRBJ2-1): GAGVSQTPSNKVTEKGKYVELRCDPISGHTALYWYRQSLGQGPEFLIYFQGTGAADDSGLPNDRFFAVRPEGSVSTLKIQRTERGDSAVYLCASSDGQSNYNEQFFGPGTRLTVL.

This chain uses TRBV7-2 with TRBJ2-7; tentatively, D is TRBD1 (6 bases). V lost 1 base and J 6 bases, leaving 16 bases between the germline ends. The CDR3 extends over 15 amino acids. CDR1 and CDR2 (germline): SGHTA, FQGNSA. The CDR3 sequence: CASSLDFGQTREQYF. The CDR3 bases are TGTGCCAGCAGCTTAGACTTTGGACAGACCCGCGAGCAGTACTTC.

The chain links TRBV6-5 to TRBJ1-2; 7 nucleotides match TRBD1. The junction had 4 bases not matched to a gene; V was cut back by 2 bases and J by 4 bases. The CDR3 runs 14 residues. Germline V gives CDR1 MNHEY, CDR2 SVGAGI. The DNA for the CDR3 is TGTGCCAGCAGTTACGGGGGACAGATCTATGGCTACACCTTC. Protein: CASSYGGQIYGYTF.

The rearrangement joins TRBV4-1 to TRBJ2-4, with a possible D match to TRBD1 (5 bases). Germline values: CDR1 MGHRA, CDR2 YSYEKL. CDR3 length: 15 residues. V was clipped by 0 bases and J by 8 bases, with 14 bases between them. CDR3 sequence: CASSQDGPRGHIQYF. The CDR3 DNA reads TGCGCCAGCAGCCAAGATGGACCAAGGGGCCACATTCAGTACTTC.

The chain carries TRBV7-9 and TRBJ2-1; D remains unclear. The length of the CDR3 is 15 residues. Per the germline V gene, CDR1 is SEHNR and CDR2 is FQNEAQ (reference sequence). V lost 4 bases and J lost 0, with 10 bases in between. CDR3 nucleotides: TGTGCCAGCAGCTCGACTCCTGGCTCCTACAATGAGCAGTTCTTC. It translates to CASSSTPGSYNEQFF.